This T cell receptor (beta chain) stems from a study of control samples from healthy donors and cancer patients (dated by TCRdb to 2018 to 2020). This clone was observed a single time. Its antigen remains undetermined. Base qualities are not recorded, but no much larger clone differs from it by a single base. The germline V gene encodes CDR1 MNHEY and CDR2 SVGEGT. Trimming at the junction amounts to 2 bases on V and 0 bases on J, and the germline ends lie 5 bases apart. The cysteine opens and the phenylalanine closes a CDR3 of 14 amino acids. Only the CDR3 portion is preserved as DNA: 42 bases, with reading frame beginning at the first base. Library preparation was by the immunoSEQ multiplex PCR assay. This is the immuneACCESS table as TCRdb keeps it, with only in-frame sequences that have V and J called. A part of the clones is gone; compared with another copy, unresolved V genes explain less than half, and the rest is unexplained. The sample table holds 100,000 to 150,000 clones, of which about 88% were seen once. The ten largest clonotypes hold around 2% of the sample.

Input material: blood. The rearranged chain carries TRBV6-2 or TRBV6-3 and TRBJ1-5, with a weak D call of TRBD1 (5 bases match). The TCR sequence derives from a man aged 18 to 30 in good health. The CDR3: CASSYGGSNQPQHF. The DNA is TGTGCCAGCAGTTACGGGGGTAGCAATCAGCCCCAGCATTTT.